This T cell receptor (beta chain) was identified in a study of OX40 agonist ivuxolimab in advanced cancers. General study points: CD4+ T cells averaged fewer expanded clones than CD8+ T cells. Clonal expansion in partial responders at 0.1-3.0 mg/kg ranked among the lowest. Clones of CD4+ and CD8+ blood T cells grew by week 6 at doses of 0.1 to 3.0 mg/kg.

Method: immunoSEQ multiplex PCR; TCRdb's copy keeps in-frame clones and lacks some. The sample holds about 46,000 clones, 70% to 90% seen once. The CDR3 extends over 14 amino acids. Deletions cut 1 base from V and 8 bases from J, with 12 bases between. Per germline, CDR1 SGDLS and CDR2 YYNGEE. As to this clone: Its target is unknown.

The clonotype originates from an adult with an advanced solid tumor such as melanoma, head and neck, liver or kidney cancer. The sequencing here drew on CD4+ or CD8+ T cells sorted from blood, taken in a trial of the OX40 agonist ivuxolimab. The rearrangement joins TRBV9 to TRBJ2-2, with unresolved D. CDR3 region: CASSVSGLGGELFF. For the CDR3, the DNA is TGTGCCAGCAGCGTATCGGGCCTCGGAGGGGAGCTGTTTTTT. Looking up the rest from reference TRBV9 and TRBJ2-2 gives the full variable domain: DSGVTQTPKHLITATGQRVTLRCSPRSGDLSVYWYQQSLDQGLQFLIQYYNGEERAKGNILERFSAQQFPDLHSELNLSSLELGDSALYFCASSVSGLGGELFFGEGSRLTVL.